The 6 T cell receptor beta chains listed next were all sequenced from one sample in a study of cytomegalovirus exposure and HLA in healthy donors. Amplification used 60 Vbeta primers and 13 Jbeta primers. Sequenced by immunoSEQ multiplex PCR; TCRdb stores in-frame clones only, minus some. The profile covers roughly 180,000 clones, with 70% to 90% appearing a single time and 4.5% to 5.5% taken by the ten largest. Input material: PBMCs. The receptor source for this set is a girl aged 5-17 years in good health and CMV-seropositive.

This chain connects TRBV27 to TRBJ1-1, with D perhaps matching TRBD1 (5 bases). CDR1 is MNHEY and CDR2 is SMNVEV in the germline V gene (reference sequence). The CDR3 contains 12 residues. The ends were cut back, 5 bases at V and 11 bases at J, with 15 bases in the middle. CDR3 bases: TGTGCCAGCAGTGTCTCCGGGACTCCGGCTTTCTTT. Its protein is CASSVSGTPAFF.

This chain uses TRBV5-1 with TRBJ1-4; 9 nucleotides align to TRBD1. The CDR3 totals 15 residues. Germline V gene lookup returns CDR1 SGHRS and CDR2 YFSETQ. J was trimmed by 2 bases and V by 5 bases; bases with no gene match: 4. The CDR3 region is CASRAQGATNEKLFF. The CDR3 region has the DNA TGCGCCAGCAGGGCACAGGGGGCGACTAATGAAAAACTGTTTTTT.

The chain links TRBV27 to TRBJ2-7, with D maybe TRBD1 (6 bases). Looked up from germline, CDR1 is MNHEY and CDR2 is SMNVEV (reference sequence). V was clipped by 5 bases and J by 2 bases, with 13 bases between them. This CDR3 has 14 amino acids. The DNA of the CDR3 is TGTGCCAGCAGTCCCGGACAGAGGACCTACGAGCAGTACTTC. As protein: CASSPGQRTYEQYF.

The V call is TRBV18, the J call TRBJ2-2; the D gene is possibly TRBD1 (6 bases). This CDR3 region has 15 residues. Germline CDR1 is KGHSH and CDR2 is LQKENI. V was pared by 1 base and J by 2 bases, with 8 bases between. CDR3 bases: TGTGCCAGCTCACCACAGGGGGTCAACACCGGGGAGCTGTTTTTT. Amino acids: CASSPQGVNTGELFF.

The CDR3 DNA follows: TGCGCCAGCAGCCCCCGGGACTTACGCCCCTCCGAGCAGTACTTC. Its translation is CASSPRDLRPSEQYF. The rearrangement joins TRBV5-1 to TRBJ2-7; D possibly corresponds to TRBD2 (6 bases). The ends were cut back, 4 bases at V and 6 bases at J, with 20 bases in the middle. CDR3 length equals 15 residues. Germline CDR1 and CDR2: SGHRS and YFSETQ.

The rearrangement joins TRBV7-9 to TRBJ2-7, with D unclear. This CDR3 is 14 amino acids long. V was shortened by 2 bases and J by 2 bases, with 10 bases between the two germline ends. Germline loops: CDR1 SEHNR, CDR2 FQNEAQ (reference sequence). The CDR3 sequence is CASSLSPKPYEQYF. CDR3 DNA: TGTGCCAGCAGCTTAAGTCCCAAGCCCTACGAGCAGTACTTC. Variable domain in full (rest from reference TRBV7-9 and TRBJ2-7): DTGVSQNPRHKITKRGQNVTFRCDPISEHNRLYWYRQTLGQGPEFLTYFQNEAQLEKSRLLSDRFSAERPKGSFSTLEIQRTEQGDSAMYLCASSLSPKPYEQYFGPGTRLTVT.